The following is a TCR beta chain sequence with its context. Assay used: immunoSEQ multiplex PCR; TCRdb lists only in-frame clones, some missing. The sample has 20,000 to 25,000 clones; around 88% are singletons. These data come from a study of T cells in localized non-small cell lung cancer. This TCR was recovered from an older female donor with stage I lung adenocarcinoma. The material was peripheral blood, obtained before any cancer treatment.

CDR3 in amino acids: CASSLTTGSGNTIYF. The DNA of the CDR3 is TGTGCCAGCTCACTAACTACAGGCTCTGGAAACACCATATATTTT. The J gene is TRBJ1-3, the V gene TRBV18; D is perhaps TRBD1 (5 bases). The CDR3 sequence is 15 residues long. V lost 4 bases to trimming and J lost 0 bases, with 10 bases between them. The germline V gene encodes CDR1 KGHSH and CDR2 LQKENI. Together with reference TRBV18 and TRBJ1-3, the CDR3 gives the full variable domain: NAGVMQNPRHLVRRRGQEARLRCSPMKGHSHVYWYRQLPEEGLKFMVYLQKENIIDESGMPKERFSAEFPKEGPSILRIQQVVRGDSAAYFCASSLTTGSGNTIYFGEGSWLTVV.